This note documents a single TCR beta chain sequence. This clonotype was recorded a few times. Its binding antigen is unknown. No qualities accompany the bases; no much larger clone lies one base away. Counted from cysteine to phenylalanine, this CDR3 has 13 amino acids. Only CDR3 DNA remains: 39 bases, in frame from the first base. V and J lose 4 bases and 1 base, and a span of 8 bases separates them. This entry is derived from a study of identical twins (dated by TCRdb to the mid-2010s). Notes on the research overall: The study deep-sequenced TCR alpha and beta repertoires from monozygotic twins, unrelated adults of various ages and cord blood to test whether fetal clonotypes persist. Replicate twin experiments were performed at different times using different library preparation protocols to rule out contamination. The full study reports these points: Because the same donors could not be followed over many years, the conclusions depended on cross-sectional statistical analysis. Zero-insertion analyses could be partly confounded by invariant T cells such as MAIT and iNKT, though diverse VJ usage argued against such confounding for most clonotypes. Out-of-frame TCR alpha sharing in monozygotic twins was systematically underestimated by recombination models, whereas sharing between unrelated individuals was in agreement with the recombination models. Compared with coincidental sharing between unrelated individuals, out-of-frame TCR alpha sequences shared between twins had an excess of sequences with low generation probability. Fewer insertions were carried by abundant cord blood beta clonotypes, a similar but weaker trend appeared in young adult naive repertoires, and no such trend appeared in memory repertoires. The excess sharing between twins in beta out-of-frame sequences was weaker because fewer shared sequences reduced the signal-to-noise ratio.

Every donor in the study was a healthy Caucasian. Three pairs of female monozygotic twins, all aged about 18 to 30 years, were included in the twin cohort. Positive isolation kits from Invitrogen were used to isolate the CD4+ and CD8+ T cell populations. The library came from 5' RACE. TCRdb lists the instrument as Illumina HiSeq 2000. A universal primer binding site was added through template switching, and the final cDNA carried a unique molecular identifier so that TCR cDNA molecules could be counted accurately. Specific primers in the conserved constant-segment region were used to synthesize first-strand cDNA for TCR alpha and beta chains. To control for contamination, each cDNA library was double barcoded with a SMART-Mk sample barcode plus Illumina barcodes. Two successive PCR steps introduced TruSeq adapter sequences along with Illumina sample barcodes. Sequencing of the TCR alpha and beta cDNA libraries was done on the Illumina HiSeq platform using custom primers. The original pipeline was this. Raw reads were processed with MiGEC to extract unique molecular identifiers, and MiXCR was used to determine CDR3 positions. For each individual, recombination models were inferred using an EM algorithm with the repgenHMM and IGoR tools. Shared clonotypes were analyzed with the tcR package in R, and sharing was normalized by the product of cloneset sizes. To study raw recombination without the effects of thymic and clonal selection, out-of-frame nonproductive sequences were analyzed. The raw public data were reprocessed by TCRdb itself: fastp quality trimming at Q25, MiXCR clonotype calling, in-frame beta chains only. For every CDR3 protein sequence, its rows merge into one entry that carries the most common genes and DNA. The V and J calls come from TCRdb's annotation, not from the publication. Here the sample has roughly 290,000 distinct CDR3 sequences; around 9.7% occur a single time. The ten largest clones capture about 7.1% of the sample.

These data also formed part of another study, on yellow fever vaccine responses in identical twins. As the second publication notes: According to the authors, in identical twins the way T cells responded to vaccination appeared partly convergent and partly personalized. The study precisely tracked vaccine-responding T cell clones in identical twins.

The sequence links TRBV23-1 to TRBJ2-7, with the D assignment possibly TRBD1 or TRBD2, given 6 matching bases for each. TRBV23-1 is an ORF, and what it does is uncertain. Sequenced material: CD8+ T cells sorted from blood. This TCR came from a woman in her late teens or twenties in good health. The CDR3: CASSRGASYEQYF. The nucleotides are TGCGCCAGCAGTCGGGGGGCGTCCTACGAGCAGTACTTC.